This TCR beta chain is drawn from a study of vaccination effects on CD4 cells after COVID-19. Here immunoSEQ multiplex PCR was the method, and the copy in TCRdb shows in-frame clones only, minus some. The table has some 69,000 clones, about four fifths seen once. CDR3 length: 13 residues. Trimming cost V 3 bases and J 8 bases, with 8 bases left between them. Prior to sequencing, the ViraFEST assay stimulated PBMC with viral peptide pools, which expanded the antigen-specific CD4+ T cells. Researchers isolated CD4+ T cells once approximately eleven days of culture had elapsed. In the vaccine recipients, nucleocapsid antibodies were negative and there was no prior SARS-CoV-2 infection. Study results and limitations: Recruitment yielded few convalescent patients, and the study had no early post-infection timepoints. Clones induced by infection and by vaccine showed marked clonal contraction late after vaccination.

About this clone: Its target is unknown.

This sequence originates from a human donor who received a COVID-19 vaccine. V and J are TRBV12-3 or TRBV12-4 and TRBJ1-6; D might be TRBD1 (6 bases). Here the sequenced sample was CD4+ T cells from PBMCs cultured with HCoV-NL63 spike peptides, taken before COVID-19 vaccination. CDR3 sequence: CASSLDSDSPLHF. The CDR3 coding sequence is TGTGCCAGCAGTTTGGACAGTGATTCACCCCTCCACTTT.